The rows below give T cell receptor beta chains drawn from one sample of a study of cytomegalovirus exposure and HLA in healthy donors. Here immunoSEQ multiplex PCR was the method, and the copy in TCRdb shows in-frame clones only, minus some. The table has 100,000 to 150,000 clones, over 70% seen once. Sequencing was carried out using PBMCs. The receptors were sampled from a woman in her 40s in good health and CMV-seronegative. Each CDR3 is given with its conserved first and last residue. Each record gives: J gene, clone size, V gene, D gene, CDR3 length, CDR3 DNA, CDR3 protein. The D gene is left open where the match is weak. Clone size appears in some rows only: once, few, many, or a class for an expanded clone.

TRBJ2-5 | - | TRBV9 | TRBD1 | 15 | TGTGCCAGCAGCGCGTCGGACAGGGTGATGGAGACCCAGTACTTC | CASSASDRVMETQYF
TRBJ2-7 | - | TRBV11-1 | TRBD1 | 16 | TGTGCCAGCAGCCTCCGACAGGGGGTCGCTGGGTACGAGCAGTACTTC | CASSLRQGVAGYEQYF
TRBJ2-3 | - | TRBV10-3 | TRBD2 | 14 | TGTGCCATCGGGACTAGCGGGGGCGATCGGGGGCAGTATTTT | CAIGTSGGDRGQYF
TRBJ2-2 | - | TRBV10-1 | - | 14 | TGCGCCAGCAGTAACGCCGGGTCCACCGGGGAGCTGTTTTTT | CASSNAGSTGELFF
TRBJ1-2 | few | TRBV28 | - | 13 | TGTGCCACAACACAGGGACAAGTCTATGGCTACACCTTC | CATTQGQVYGYTF
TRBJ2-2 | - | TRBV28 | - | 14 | TGTGCCAGCAGTCCTCCGGGTGCGGCCGGGGAGCTGTTTTTT | CASSPPGAAGELFF
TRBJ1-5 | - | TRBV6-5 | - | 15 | TGTGCCAGCAGTCAGGACTGGTCCACGAATCAGCCCCAGCATTTT | CASSQDWSTNQPQHF
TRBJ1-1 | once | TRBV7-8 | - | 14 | TGTGCCAGCAGCTTAGGCAGGGGAAACACTGAAGCTTTCTTT | CASSLGRGNTEAFF
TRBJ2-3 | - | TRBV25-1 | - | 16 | TGTGCCAGCAGTGAGCGACGGGGGATCGGCACAGATACGCAGTATTTT | CASSERRGIGTDTQYF
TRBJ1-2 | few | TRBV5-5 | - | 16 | TGTGCCAGCAGCCCATCTGCGGGTGGGGGCGCTTATGGCTACACCTTC | CASSPSAGGGAYGYTF
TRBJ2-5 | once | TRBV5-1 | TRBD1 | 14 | TGCGCCAGCAGCTTGGTGACAGGGGAGGAGACCCAGTACTTC | CASSLVTGEETQYF
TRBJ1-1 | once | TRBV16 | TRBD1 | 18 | TGTGCCAGCAGCCACGAGGGTGGCAGGGGGCCACTCAACACTGAAGCTTTCTTT | CASSHEGGRGPLNTEAFF
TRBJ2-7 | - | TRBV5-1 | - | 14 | TGCGCCAGCAGCTTGGCAGGGGCCAGTAGGGAGCAGTACTTC | CASSLAGASREQYF
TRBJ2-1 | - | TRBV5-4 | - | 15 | TGTGCCAGCAGCTTCACAGCCGAAGGCTGGAATGAGCAGTTCTTC | CASSFTAEGWNEQFF
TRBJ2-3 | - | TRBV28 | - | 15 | TGTGCCAGCAGTTACGCGACAGGAACTGCAGATACGCAGTATTTT | CASSYATGTADTQYF
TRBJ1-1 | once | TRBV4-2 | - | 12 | TGTGCCAGCAGCACGACAAACACTGAAGCTTTCTTT | CASSTTNTEAFF
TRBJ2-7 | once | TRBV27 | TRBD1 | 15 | TGTGCCAGCAGTTCAGCGACAGGGGGATCCTACGAGCAGTACTTC | CASSSATGGSYEQYF
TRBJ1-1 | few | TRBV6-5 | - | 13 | TGTGCCAGCATGGGAGGGTTGGGCACTGAAGCTTTCTTT | CASMGGLGTEAFF
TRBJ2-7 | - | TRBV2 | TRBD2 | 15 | TGTGCCAGCAGCAAAACTAGCGGGGGGACCAACGAGCAGTACTTC | CASSKTSGGTNEQYF
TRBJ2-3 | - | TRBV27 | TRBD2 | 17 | TGTGCCAGCAGTTTACTCCCGGGGGCTAGCGGGACAGATACGCAGTATTTT | CASSLLPGASGTDTQYF
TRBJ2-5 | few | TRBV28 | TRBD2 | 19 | TGTGCCAGCACCGGTAGTACGACGGGACTAGCGGGAGGGCTCGAGACCCAGTACTTC | CASTGSTTGLAGGLETQYF
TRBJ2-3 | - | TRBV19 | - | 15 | TGTGCCAGTAGTCAACTAGCACCGGGCACAGATACGCAGTATTTT | CASSQLAPGTDTQYF
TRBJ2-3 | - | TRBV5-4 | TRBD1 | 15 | TGTGCCAGCAGCCAGGGACAGCCTAGCACAGATACGCAGTATTTT | CASSQGQPSTDTQYF
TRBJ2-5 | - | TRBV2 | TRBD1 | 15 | TGTGCCAGTAGTGAAGGACAGGGGGTTCGAAGGACCCAGTACTTC | CASSEGQGVRRTQYF
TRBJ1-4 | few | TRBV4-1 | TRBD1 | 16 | TGCGCCAGCAGCCACCCAGATACAGGGGGGCATGAAAAACTGTTTTTT | CASSHPDTGGHEKLFF
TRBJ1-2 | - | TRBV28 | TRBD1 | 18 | TGTGCCAGCAGTTTCTATAGACAGGGAAGGAGCCTCATGGGTGGCTACACCTTC | CASSFYRQGRSLMGGYTF
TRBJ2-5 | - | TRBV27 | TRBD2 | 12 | TGTGCCAGCGGACTAGGGGTGGGGACCCAGTACTTC | CASGLGVGTQYF
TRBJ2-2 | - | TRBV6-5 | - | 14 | TGTGCCAGCAGTTCGGACAGCGAACACCGGGGAGCTGTTTTT | CASSSDSEHRGAVF
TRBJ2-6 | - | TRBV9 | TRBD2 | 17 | TGTGCCAGCAGCGTAGGCGGGGGGTCCTCTGGGGCCAACGTCCTGACTTTC | CASSVGGGSSGANVLTF
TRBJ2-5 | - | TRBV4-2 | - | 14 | TGTGCCAGCAGCCAAGATCAGAAACAAGAGACCCAGTACTTC | CASSQDQKQETQYF
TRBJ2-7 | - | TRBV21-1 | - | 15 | TGTGCCAGCAGGCCCCCGGCGTATAGCTCCTACGAGCAGTACTTC | CASRPPAYSSYEQYF
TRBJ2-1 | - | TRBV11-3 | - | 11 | TGTGCCAGCAGCTCAGCGGACGTGCAGTTCTTC | CASSSADVQFF
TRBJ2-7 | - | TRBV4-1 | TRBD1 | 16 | TGCGCCAGCAGCCAAGACGCGGGACAGGGCTCCTACGAGCAGTACTTT | CASSQDAGQGSYEQYF
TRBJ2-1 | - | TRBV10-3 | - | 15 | TGTGCCATCAGTGAGTCCGTGGGGGGATACAATGAGCAGTTCTTC | CAISESVGGYNEQFF
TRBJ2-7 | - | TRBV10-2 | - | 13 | TGCGCCAGCACGTCCCTAGCGTCCTACGAACAGTACTTC | CASTSLASYEQYF
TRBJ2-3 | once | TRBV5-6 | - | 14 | TGTGCCAGCAGCTTGGGGCTAGCTACCGATACGCAGTATTTT | CASSLGLATDTQYF
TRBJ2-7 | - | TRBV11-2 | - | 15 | TGTGCCAGCAGCAACCCCGGGACAAACACCTACGAGCAGTACTTC | CASSNPGTNTYEQYF
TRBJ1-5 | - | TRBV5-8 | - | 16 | TGTGCCAGCAGCTTTTTCCAGGGAGGGTTCTATCAGCCCCAGCATTTT | CASSFFQGGFYQPQHF
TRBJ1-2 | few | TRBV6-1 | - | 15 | TGTGCCAGCAGTGAAGATAGGTTGAGGAACTATGGCTACACCTTC | CASSEDRLRNYGYTF
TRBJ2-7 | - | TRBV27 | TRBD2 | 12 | TGTGCCACCCGAAGAGCGGGAACCGAGCAGTACTTC | CATRRAGTEQYF
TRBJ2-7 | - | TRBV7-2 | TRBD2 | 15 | TGTGCCAGCAGCAAGAGACTAGCAGAGACCTACGAGCAGTACTTC | CASSKRLAETYEQYF
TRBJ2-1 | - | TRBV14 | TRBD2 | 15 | TGTGCCAGCAGCCAGCAAGGACTAGCGGGGGGCGGACAGTTCTTC | CASSQQGLAGGGQFF
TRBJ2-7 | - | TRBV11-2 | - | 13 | TGTGCCAGCAGCTTAGATCTAGGTCGCGAGCAGTACTTC | CASSLDLGREQYF
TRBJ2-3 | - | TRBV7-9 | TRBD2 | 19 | TGTGCCAGCAGCCCCCGGACTAGCGGGAGTTGGGACAGCACAGATACGCAGTATTTT | CASSPRTSGSWDSTDTQYF
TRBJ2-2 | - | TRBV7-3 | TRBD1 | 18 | TGTGCCAGCAGCCCAACCGGGACAGGGGGCGCGAACGGAGGGGAGCTGTTTTTT | CASSPTGTGGANGGELFF
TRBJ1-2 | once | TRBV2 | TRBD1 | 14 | TGTGCCAGCACCTTGGGGACAGGGAACTATGGCTACACCTTC | CASTLGTGNYGYTF
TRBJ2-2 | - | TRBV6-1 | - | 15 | TGTGCCAGCAGTGTTTGGCAGGGTGGCACCGGGGAGCTGTTTTTT | CASSVWQGGTGELFF
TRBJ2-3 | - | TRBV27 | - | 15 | TGTGCCAGCAGTTTACTGCGGGGGCGCACAGATACGCAGTATTTT | CASSLLRGRTDTQYF